Following are 19 T cell receptor beta chains from one sample sequenced in a study of metastatic and nonmetastatic thyroid tumors. Every patient underwent thyroid surgery untreated. TCRdb re-clonotyped the PCR reads through MiXCR. There are around 53,000 clones in the sample; more than 20% occur only once, and 3.5% to 4.5% lies in the top ten. The source material was blood. Every receptor here comes from a female donor with papillary thyroid cancer or a benign thyroid nodule (not recorded which). Some clones in this sample may be carry-over from other donors' samples.

This clone was observed at least ten times. The genes are TRBV19 and TRBJ2-2; tentatively, D is TRBD1 or TRBD2 (5 bases each). Per germline, CDR1 LNHDA and CDR2 SQIVND (reference sequence). CDR3 length: 15 residues. The V end lost 3 bases, the J end lost 5 bases, and 13 bases lay between the germline ends. The CDR3 reads CASSIGGMKTGELFF. CDR3 DNA sequence: TGTGCCAGTAGTATTGGGGGTATGAAGACCGGGGAGCTGTTTTTT.

In the case of this clone: This may be a read error, as it is one base from a much larger clone. The chain employs TRBV7-3 and TRBJ2-1; D is perhaps TRBD2 (5 bases). V lost 5 bases to trimming and J lost 8 bases, with 16 bases between them. Looked up from germline, CDR1 is SGHTA and CDR2 is FQGTGA. This CDR3 is 14 amino acids long. The CDR3 DNA follows: TGTGCCAGCAGCGCCTGGGGTAGCGAGGATGAGCAGTTCTTC. This encodes CASSAWGSEDEQFF.

Concerning this clone itself: One junction end disagrees with the germline gene, perhaps due to a read error. The chain couples TRBV6-1 to TRBJ1-2; D not certain. This CDR3 contains 15 residues. The germline V gene encodes CDR1 MNHNS and CDR2 SASEGT. This CDR3 is CASREVARPMVGYTF. CDR3 bases: TGTGCCAGCAGGGAAGTGGCAAGGCCCATGGTTGGCTACACCTTC.

This clone was recorded at least ten times. The chain joins TRBV6-1 to TRBJ2-3; 7 nucleotides match TRBD2. Germline-derived CDR1 and CDR2 are MNHNS and SASEGT. V shed 3 bases and J 8 bases; nucleotides not matched to a gene: 5. The CDR3 extends over 13 amino acids. CDR3 region: CASSDQGRVTQYF. Here the CDR3 DNA reads TGTGCCAGCAGTGATCAAGGGAGGGTTACGCAGTATTTT.

The chain links TRBV11-2 to TRBJ2-1; TRBD2 matches 7 bases. From germline, CDR1 is SGHAT and CDR2 FQNNGV. The length of the CDR3 is 16 residues. V was clipped by 1 base and J by 3 bases; unmatched bases: 6. CDR3 in amino acids: CASSLGAGDLYNEQFF. CDR3 in DNA: TGTGCCAGCAGCTTAGGTGCGGGGGATCTCTACAATGAGCAGTTCTTC.

The chain recombines TRBV7-2 with TRBJ1-2; TRBD1 matches at 7 bases. CDR3 size: 14 residues. Germline CDR1 is SGHTA and CDR2 is FQGNSA. V lost 5 bases and J lost 2; bases outside the gene matches: 5. CDR3 nucleotides: TGTGCCAGCAGCCCCCCGGGACAGAACTATGGCTACACCTTC. Protein product: CASSPPGQNYGYTF.

The J gene is TRBJ1-4, the V gene TRBV18; possible D gene TRBD1, 6 bases. The V gene's germline CDR1 is KGHSH and CDR2 LQKENI. V lost 3 bases to trimming and J lost 8 bases, with 16 bases between them. There are 15 residues in the CDR3. The CDR3 DNA reads as TGTGCCAGCTCACCCGGGGGGGCATCCAAGGAAAAACTGTTTTTT. Translated: CASSPGGASKEKLFF.

The chain joins TRBV5-1 to TRBJ1-2; D uncertain. Germline CDR1 and CDR2: SGHRS and YFSETQ. The length of the CDR3 is 16 residues. With 6 bases removed from V and 0 bases from J, the gap between germline ends came to 18 bases. CDR3 sequence: CASISEGNPSNYGYTF. CDR3 DNA sequence: TGCGCCAGCATCTCGGAAGGGAACCCGTCTAACTATGGCTACACCTTC.

In its sample, this clone was seen many times. V and J are TRBV18 and TRBJ1-5, with 7 bases aligning to TRBD1. J was trimmed by 5 bases and V by 6 bases; bases with no gene match: 7. The CDR3 covers 14 residues. Germline CDR1 and CDR2: KGHSH and LQKENI. The CDR3 sequence: CASSETGRYQPQHF. The CDR3 DNA sequence: TGTGCCAGCTCGGAGACAGGGAGGTATCAGCCCCAGCATTTT.

This clone was found many times. The V call is TRBV5-8, the J call TRBJ1-5, with 7 bases aligning to TRBD1. The CDR3 loop spans 16 amino acids. CDR1 and CDR2 (germline): SGHTS, YDEGEE. V lost 0 bases to trimming and J lost 0 bases; unmatched junction nucleotides: 3. The CDR3 nucleotides read TGTGCCAGCAGCTTGGGGGACAGATATAGCAATCAGCCCCAGCATTTT. Protein sequence: CASSLGDRYSNQPQHF. The complete variable domain, with remaining parts taken from reference TRBV5-8 and TRBJ1-5, reads EAGVTQSPTHLIKTRGQQATLRCSPISGHTSVYWYQQALGLGLQFLLWYDEGEERNRGNFPPRFSGRQFPNYSSELNVNALELEDSALYLCASSLGDRYSNQPQHFGDGTRLSIL.

This clone was counted at least ten times. This chain joins TRBV20-1 and TRBJ1-1; D is perhaps TRBD1 (5 bases). Germline assignment: CDR1 DFQATT and CDR2 SNEGSKA (reference sequence). The CDR3 sequence is 12 residues long. The DNA for the CDR3 is TGCATCCTCATGGCGGGGGACACTGAAGCTTTCTTT. The encoded protein is CILMAGDTEAFF.

Ten or more counts support this clone. The same CDR3 is also encoded by other DNA sequences in this sample. V usage is TRBV20-1 and J usage is TRBJ2-5; D is ambiguous. Germline CDR1 reads DFQATT; CDR2 reads SNEGSKA (reference sequence). V lost 6 bases and J 2 bases, leaving 13 bases between the germline ends. The CDR3 contains 13 residues. The DNA for the CDR3 is TGCAGTGCAGGATTACGGCGGCAAGAGACCCAGTACTTC. Its protein product is CSAGLRRQETQYF.

Regarding this clone: Its ends do not fully match the called genes, so a read error is possible. The genes are TRBV7-8 and TRBJ2-7; D is uncertain. The germline V gene encodes CDR1 SGHVS and CDR2 FQNEAQ. This CDR3 comprises 14 residues. CDR3: CASSFNSRGNEHYF. Here the CDR3 DNA reads TGTGCCAGCAGCTTCAACAGCCGCGGTAACGAGCATTACTTC.

Many counts were recorded for this clone. The CDR3 spells CASSLTGPREGRGDTQYF. In nucleotides, the CDR3 is TGTGCCAGCAGCTTAACCGGGCCGCGGGAGGGCCGGGGAGATACGCAGTATTTT. J is TRBJ2-3 and V is TRBV7-3; 9 positions agree with TRBD2. Unmatched junction bases numbered 12, after V lost 0 bases and J lost 5 bases. This CDR3 region has 18 residues. Germline V lookup: CDR1 SGHTA, CDR2 FQGTGA.

This clone was picked up one time. A much larger clone differs from this one at a single base, so this may be a read error. The identical CDR3 is also encoded by other nucleotide sequences in the sample. The chain has TRBV5-8 and TRBJ2-3, with TRBD1 matching over 7 bases. The CDR3 covers 14 residues. The germline CDR1 and CDR2 sequences are SGHTS and YDEGEE. In nucleotides, the CDR3 is TGTGCCAGCAGGACAGGGAGAGGCACAGATACGCAGTATTTC. This codes for CASRTGRGTDTQYF.

This clone was counted at least ten times. J is TRBJ1-2 and V is TRBV5-1, with D perhaps TRBD1 (6 bases). V was trimmed by 3 bases and J by 2 bases, leaving 11 bases between them. Germline V gene sequence: CDR1 SGHRS, CDR2 YFSETQ. CDR3 length equals 14 residues. CDR3 region: CASSSPTGNYGYTF. DNA for the CDR3: TGCGCCAGCAGCTCGCCGACAGGCAACTATGGCTACACCTTC. Full variable domain (outside the CDR3, taken from reference TRBV5-1 and TRBJ1-2): KAGVTQTPRYLIKTRGQQVTLSCSPISGHRSVSWYQQTPGQGLQFLFEYFSETQRNKGNFPGRFSGRQFSNSRSEMNVSTLELGDSALYLCASSSPTGNYGYTFGSGTRLTVV.

In its sample, this clone was seen many times. J is TRBJ1-2 and V is TRBV25-1; TRBD1 matches 7 bases. Germline V gene lookup returns CDR1 MGHDK and CDR2 SYGVNS. Trimming at V came to 1 base and at J to 2 bases, leaving 4 bases not matched to a gene. The CDR3 is 15 amino acids. This CDR3 reads CASSELTGDNYGYTF. CDR3 sequence (DNA): TGTGCCAGCAGTGAATTAACAGGGGACAACTATGGCTACACCTTC.

This clone was seen repeatedly, ten times or more. The chain links TRBV6-1 to TRBJ1-5; D not resolved. V was clipped by 4 bases and J by 7 bases, with 5 bases between them. Germline lookup yields CDR1 MNHNS and CDR2 SASEGT. The CDR3 has 11 amino acids. The CDR3 DNA follows: TGTGCCAGCAGTGCGGGGCAGCCCCAGCATTTT. This codes for CASSAGQPQHF.

The rearrangement uses TRBV6-1 and TRBJ1-1; D gene uncertain. Per germline, CDR1 MNHNS and CDR2 SASEGT. With 7 bases removed from V and 3 bases from J, the gap between germline ends came to 18 bases. The CDR3 is 15 amino acids. CDR3: CASTYHGGVDTEAFF. CDR3 in DNA: TGTGCCAGCACATACCATGGAGGTGTAGACACTGAAGCTTTCTTT.